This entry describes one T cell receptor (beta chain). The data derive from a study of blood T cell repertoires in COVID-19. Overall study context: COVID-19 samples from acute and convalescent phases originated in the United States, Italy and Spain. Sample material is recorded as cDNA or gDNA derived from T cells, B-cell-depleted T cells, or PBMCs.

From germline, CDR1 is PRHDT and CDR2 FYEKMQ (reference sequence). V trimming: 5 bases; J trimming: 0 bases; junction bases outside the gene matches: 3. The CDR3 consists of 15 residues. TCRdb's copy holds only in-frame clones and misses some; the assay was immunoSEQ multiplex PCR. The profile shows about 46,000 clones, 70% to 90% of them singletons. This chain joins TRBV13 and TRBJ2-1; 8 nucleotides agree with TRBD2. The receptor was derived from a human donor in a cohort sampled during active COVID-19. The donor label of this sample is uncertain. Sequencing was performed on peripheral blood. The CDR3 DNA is TGTGCCAGCAGCCTTAGCGGGGTCTCCTACAATGAGCAGTTCTTC. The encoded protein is CASSLSGVSYNEQFF. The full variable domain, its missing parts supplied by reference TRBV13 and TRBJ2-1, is AAGVIQSPRHLIKEKRETATLKCYPIPRHDTVYWYQQGPGQDPQFLISFYEKMQSDKGSIPDRFSAQQFSDYHSELNMSSLELGDSALYFCASSLSGVSYNEQFFGPGTRLTVL.